Below are 21 T cell receptor beta chains sequenced from a single sample in a study of shared clonotypes between healthy human individuals. Generated by immunoSEQ multiplex PCR, the TCRdb table keeps only in-frame clones and is missing some. The sample contains approximately 1.4 million clones, 95% to 99% of which appear only once. Sequencing was performed on naive CD4+ T cells sorted from blood. Subset of the sample: CD45RA+ positively selected. These receptors originate from a man aged 25 to 45 in good health.

The chain couples TRBV14 to TRBJ2-6; TRBD1 might be the D (6 bases). The CDR3 consists of 14 residues. Germline lookup yields CDR1 SGHDN and CDR2 FVKESK. Trimming took off 9 bases at V and 3 bases at J, with 12 bases between the two ends. CDR3 sequence (DNA): TGTGCCAGTTCTTACAGGGTTGGGGCCAACGTCCTGACTTTC. It specifies CASSYRVGANVLTF. The complete variable domain, with remaining parts taken from reference TRBV14 and TRBJ2-6, reads EAGVTQFPSHSVIEKGQTVTLRCDPISGHDNLYWYRRVMGKEIKFLLHFVKESKQDESGMPNNRFLAERTGGTYSTLKVQPAELEDSGVYFCASSYRVGANVLTFGAGSRLTVL.

The chain recombines TRBV6-1 with TRBJ1-3; D uncertain. This CDR3 spans 15 amino acids. The V gene lost 3 bases and the J gene lost 0 bases, with 9 bases spanning the gap. CDR1 and CDR2 from the germline V gene are MNHNS and SASEGT. CDR3 protein: CASSDLRSSGNTIYF. The CDR3 nucleotides are TGTGCCAGCAGTGACCTCCGGTCCTCTGGAAACACCATATATTTT.

V gene TRBV27 combines with J gene TRBJ1-1; D uncertain. From germline, CDR1 is MNHEY and CDR2 SMNVEV (reference sequence). The CDR3 totals 13 residues. V lost 4 bases and J 8 bases, leaving 14 bases between the germline ends. CDR3 bases: TGTGCCAGCAGTTCCCCCCGGAGGGAAGAAGCTTTCTTT. Residues: CASSSPRREEAFF.

The chain links TRBV30 to TRBJ1-5, with D possibly matching TRBD1 (6 bases). Germline V CDR1 and CDR2: GTSNPN, SVGIG (reference sequence). Trimming took off 3 bases at V and 1 base at J, with 34 bases between the two ends. The CDR3 consists of 22 residues. CDR3 in amino acids: CAWSRKGTSGIQQGGSNQPQHF. The DNA of the CDR3 is TGTGCCTGGAGCCGTAAGGGGACTAGCGGAATTCAACAGGGTGGGAGCAATCAGCCCCAGCATTTT.

The chain carries TRBV7-2 and TRBJ2-3; D may be TRBD2 (6 bases). The CDR3 has 14 amino acids. From germline, CDR1 is SGHTA and CDR2 FQGNSA. V was trimmed by 2 bases and J by 4 bases, leaving 10 bases between them. The CDR3 DNA reads as TGTGCCAGCAGCTTACCTGGAGGGGCAGATACGCAGTATTTT. Its protein is CASSLPGGADTQYF.

This clone is a singleton in its sample. This sequence joins TRBV4-2 and TRBJ1-4; TRBD1 might be the D (5 bases). This CDR3 has 18 amino acids. Between the trimmed V and J ends, which lost 0 bases and 0 bases, there was a span of 14 bases. Germline V CDR1 and CDR2: LGHNA, YNFKEQ. The CDR3 reads CASSQEIFAGATNEKLFF. The CDR3 DNA reads TGTGCCAGCAGCCAAGAAATATTTGCGGGGGCAACTAATGAAAAACTGTTTTTT.

The J gene is TRBJ2-1, the V gene TRBV6-5; D uncertain. This CDR3 comprises 8 residues. Germline V gene data show CDR1 as MNHEY and CDR2 as SVGAGI. Trimming left V 10 bases short and J 6 bases short, with 1 base between. The CDR3 DNA reads TGTGCCATCAATGAGCAGTTCTTC. Protein: CAINEQFF.

The genes are TRBV5-6 and TRBJ1-3, with 11 nucleotides matching TRBD1. Germline V gene sequence: CDR1 SGHDT, CDR2 YYEEEE. With 4 bases clipped from V and 3 bases from J, the junction kept 6 bases outside the gene matches. CDR3 length: 16 residues. The CDR3 region is CASSVGQGASGNTIYF. The CDR3, as DNA: TGTGCCAGCAGCGTCGGACAGGGGGCGAGTGGAAACACCATATATTTT.

This clone occurred once. CDR3 region: CASSSSIMNTEAFF. The CDR3 DNA follows: TGTGCCAGCAGTTCGTCAATCATGAACACTGAAGCTTTCTTT. The gene calls are TRBV27 and TRBJ1-1, with no clear D. Trimming shortened V by 4 bases and J by 0 bases, and 9 bases separated the two germline ends. CDR1 and CDR2 from the germline V gene are MNHEY and SMNVEV (reference sequence). CDR3 length equals 14 residues.

The chain is built from TRBV10-3 and TRBJ2-2; possibly TRBD1 for D (5 bases). Trimming removed 1 base from V and 4 bases from J, with 7 bases in between. Germline V gives CDR1 ENHRY, CDR2 SYGVKD. This CDR3 region has 14 residues. This CDR3 is CAISELQVTGELFF. CDR3 DNA: TGTGCCATCAGTGAGTTACAGGTCACCGGGGAGCTGTTTTTT.

This clone appeared once. The chain employs TRBV4-1 and TRBJ2-2; D is uncertain. V lost 0 bases to trimming and J lost 0 bases, with 11 bases between them. There are 17 residues in the CDR3. Germline lookup yields CDR1 MGHRA and CDR2 YSYEKL. The CDR3 DNA is TGCGCCAGCAGCCAAGAAAGATCTTCTTCGAACACCGGGGAGCTGTTTTTT. Translation gives CASSQERSSSNTGELFF.

The rearrangement links TRBV6-5 to TRBJ2-7, with D possibly being TRBD1 or TRBD2 (5 bases each). Trimming shortened V by 2 bases and J by 5 bases, and 10 bases separated the two germline ends. Germline lookup yields CDR1 MNHEY and CDR2 SVGAGI. This CDR3 is built from 13 residues. CDR3 region: CASSYRDVHEQYF. The CDR3 bases are TGTGCCAGCAGTTACCGGGACGTCCACGAGCAGTACTTC.

The chain is built from TRBV11-2 and TRBJ2-3; D remains ambiguous. Looked up from germline, CDR1 is SGHAT and CDR2 is FQNNGV. Between the trimmed V and J ends, which lost 1 base and 0 bases, there was a span of 8 bases. CDR3 size: 15 residues. CDR3 sequence: CASSLAVSSTDTQYF. Here the CDR3 DNA reads TGTGCCAGCAGCTTAGCTGTTTCCAGCACAGATACGCAGTATTTT.

The CDR3 DNA sequence: TGTGCCAGCAGCACCTTTGGGGACAGGGCGTTTGAGACCCAGTACTTC. This translates into CASSTFGDRAFETQYF. The chain employs TRBV5-8 and TRBJ2-5; 9 bases match TRBD1. The germline V gene has CDR1 SGHTS and CDR2 YDEGEE. This CDR3 has 16 residues. The J segment lost 5 bases and the V segment lost 4 bases, leaving 12 bases of the junction unmatched.

V gene TRBV9 combines with J gene TRBJ2-1, with D possibly being TRBD2 (6 bases). Per the germline V gene, CDR1 is SGDLS and CDR2 is YYNGEE. This CDR3 is 19 amino acids long. Trimming took 3 bases from V and 4 from J, leaving 26 bases between them. The CDR3 DNA reads TGTGCCAGCAGCGGACGAATCCGGGACTCCTCCCCAACGTACAATGAGCAGTTCTTC. Encoded protein: CASSGRIRDSSPTYNEQFF.

The V call is TRBV5-3, the J call TRBJ2-1; D remains unclear. TRBV5-3 is reported as an ORF; its role is uncertain. Trimming left V 2 bases short and J 0 bases short, with 9 bases between. The CDR3 is 15 amino acids. The CDR3 reads CARSLASSSYNEQFF. The CDR3 nucleotides read TGTGCCAGAAGCTTAGCGTCGAGCTCCTACAATGAGCAGTTCTTC.

The chain recombines TRBV7-3 with TRBJ2-7; 7 nucleotides line up with TRBD2. Unmatched junction bases numbered 9, after V lost 1 base and J lost 0 bases. The germline CDR1 and CDR2 sequences are SGHTA and FQGTGA. This CDR3 has 17 residues. In DNA, the CDR3 is TGTGCCAGCAGCTTAATCGGGGGTAGCGGGCTCTCCTACGAGCAGTACTTC. Its protein product is CASSLIGGSGLSYEQYF.

The genes are TRBV11-3 and TRBJ2-1; TRBD2 aligns across 9 bases. The CDR3 spans 17 residues. Trimming removed 4 bases from V and 3 bases from J; junction bases left unmatched: 10. Germline CDR1 reads SGHNT; CDR2 reads YENEEA. The CDR3 DNA reads TGTGCCAGCAGCTGGGTGGTAGCGGGAGTAATCTACAATGAGCAGTTCTTC. This gives the protein CASSWVVAGVIYNEQFF.

J is TRBJ2-2 and V is TRBV9; 8 bases match TRBD2. The germline gives CDR1 SGDLS, CDR2 YYNGEE. The ends lost 4 bases at V and 1 base at J; junction bases unmatched: 6. This CDR3 is built from 16 residues. The CDR3 coding sequence is TGTGCCAGCAGCTCTCGGGGGGGCGAGAACACCGGGGAGCTGTTTTTT. Translation gives CASSSRGGENTGELFF.

The rearrangement uses TRBV5-4 and TRBJ2-5; 7 bases align to TRBD1. The CDR3 is 15 amino acids. Germline V gene sequence: CDR1 SGHNT, CDR2 YYREEE (reference sequence). J was trimmed by 5 bases and V by 4 bases; bases with no gene match: 11. The DNA for the CDR3 is TGTGCCAGCAGCCCCCTGCAGGGGGTCCGGGAGACCCAGTACTTC. Translated: CASSPLQGVRETQYF.

The chain is built from TRBV28 and TRBJ2-3; D tentatively reads TRBD1 or TRBD2 (7 bases each). V was trimmed by 8 bases and J by 2 bases, leaving 17 bases between them. CDR1 MDHEN and CDR2 SYDVKM come from the germline V gene. The CDR3 runs to 15 residues. The CDR3 nucleotides read TGTGCCAGCGAGGGGAGGGACAGCATCACAGATACGCAGTATTTT. This gives the protein CASEGRDSITDTQYF.